This T cell receptor (beta chain) was retrieved from a study of cytomegalovirus exposure and HLA in healthy donors (dated by TCRdb to 2016 to 2017). In the study overall: An earlier analysis of 587 of the donors reported 250 to 300 Gb of sequence data and around 120 million unique TCR beta sequences obtained from about 200 million T cells. Among 300 to 500 genotyped donors of the cohort, an average of roughly 230,000 unique TCR beta nucleotide sequences was sequenced per donor, of which roughly 17% were non-productive. Rather than drawing on any new phenotypic data, the later analysis identified candidate immune exposures from TCR beta sequences and the way those sequences occurred across donors. A later analysis re-analyzed previously published TCR beta repertoires from 550 to 700 donors and added high-resolution HLA genotyping to study TCR occurrence patterns. Donor age, sex, ethnicity and CMV serostatus were collected together with the repertoire data. To predict cytomegalovirus infection status, the study combined high-throughput TCR immunosequencing, statistical association of individual TCRs with disease status, and machine learning. The study aimed to test whether signatures of past pathogen exposure could be identified by cataloging public T cell receptors. Four to six DR-DQ haplotypes were handled as single units for association and clustering, since linkage in the cohort was strong. Every repertoire in the discovery cohort had been generated on one and the same sequencing platform. Using immunosequencing, the study profiled T cell repertoires from some 670 subjects and related those repertoires to cytomegalovirus serostatus. A separate validation cohort of about 110 different subjects was used in addition to the roughly 700-subject first cohort. About 320 gigabases of sequencing data and 78 million or so unique TCR sequences were included in an early release covering about 600 HLA-typed donors. Of the 300 to 450 genotyped donors, approximately 80% were placed in the genetic ancestry cluster associated with self-reported Caucasian donors. The number of donors typed differed by locus, with roughly 620-640 for A, B, C, DRB1 and DQB1, about 500 for DQA1, nearly 610 for DPA1, and some 440 for DPB1. In a later genetic analysis, genome-wide SNP genotypes for about three fifths of the roughly 670 donors were used, and that subset was treated as a discovery cohort. An earlier analysis of several hundred of the donors applied high-throughput TCR beta sequencing to assess whether each TCR beta V gene segment acted as functional or pseudogenic. HLA typing included class I and class II loci at four-digit resolution.

The cohort was made up of approximately 700 healthy bone marrow donors. All cohort members were sampled while nominally healthy, although unrecorded immune exposures were likely present. The donor tested CMV seronegative and was one of the 352 seronegative cohort members. Every donor gave a peripheral blood sample, and the peripheral blood mononuclear cells from that sample were used for TCR beta sequencing. Genomic DNA was extracted from the blood cell samples with the Qiagen DNeasy Blood Extraction Kit. Libraries were made using the immunoSEQ multiplex PCR assay. For the multiplex PCR, a mixture combining 60 forward primers for TCR Vbeta segments and 13 reverse primers for TCR Jbeta segments was used. A multiplex PCR assay on genomic DNA amplified the CDR3 region of rearranged TCR beta genes. On the Illumina HiSeq System, the amplified TCR beta libraries were sequenced as 87-base-pair reads. The published analysis was carried out like this. A later analysis tallied 75 million to 95 million unique TCR beta chains across the 700 or so repertoires, and approximately 9.9 million of those chains were shared by two or more donors. Raw reads were error-corrected and collapsed into unique sequences with a nearest-neighbor algorithm that merged closely related sequences to remove PCR and sequencing errors. To assign V, D and J gene segments, CDR3 sequences were aligned to IMGT reference sequences. For a sequence to be retained, a match of at least six nucleotides was required to both a V gene segment and a J gene segment. A rearrangement was called productive if the CDR3 had no stop codons and remained in frame with V and J, and every other rearrangement was called non-productive. Following IMGT convention, CDR3 was defined as the stretch from the second conserved V-encoded cysteine to the conserved J-encoded phenylalanine. The earlier analysis of 587 of the donors excluded sequences that lacked an unambiguous match to a single V gene segment. An earlier analysis of 500 to 700 of the donors classified V segments as functional when productive rearrangements were above 56.7% and as segregating when the standard deviation between donors was above 5%. A statistical classification framework was built for diagnosing cytomegalovirus status from the catalog of TCR beta chain sequences. In a later analysis, TCR nucleotide sequences were compared against IMGT/GENE-DB human TR gene sequences so that V and J genes could be assigned. The TCRdist pipeline was used in a later analysis to assign CDR3 sequences and most-parsimonious VDJ recombination scenarios. In a later analysis, each TCR beta chain was defined by its CDR3 amino acid sequence together with its V-gene family, and reads lacking a unique V-gene family were excluded. In a later analysis, some 600 highly shared, low-generation-probability nucleotide sequences were removed to address suspected cross-contamination and a sequencing artifact. In a later analysis, a clonal expansion index for each public chain was calculated from normalized within-repertoire ranks of inferred template counts. A later analysis computed generation probabilities with a VDJ recombination model fitted to out-of-frame rearrangements, and checked the results against IGoR. Hypergeometric tests were used in a later analysis to score TCR-TCR, TCR-HLA and TCR-CMV co-occurrence, with a repertoire-size bias correction applied to the TCR pairs. To estimate false discovery rates, a later analysis permuted the HLA or CMV assignments 20 times. In a later analysis, co-occurring TCRs were grouped using DBSCAN, with TCRdist sequence similarity added in when clustering inside HLA-allele-positive subsets. Co-occurrence clustering excluded repertoires with fewer than 30,000 or more than 120,000 public chains, plus five with anomalous nucleotide sharing. Here the immuneACCESS table is served through TCRdb, limited to in-frame sequences with V and J called. Missing clones are a known gap in these copies; in checked studies unresolved V genes cover under half, and the rest lacks a known reason. V, J and clone size derive from that table, while D and trimming were established from the DNA sequence. A total of about 130,000 clones appear in this sample, more than 80% of them only once. Over 2.5% of the sample comes from the top ten.

General study outcomes and caveats: Cytomegalovirus status was reported to be diagnosed by the classifier with high specificity and sensitivity in both the original and validation cohorts. A cluster of highly shared sequence variants was judged likely to be a technical artifact of the sequencing pipeline. The 87-base-pair reads could not distinguish some IMGT-functional V segments, including TRBV6-2 and TRBV6-3, so those segments were excluded. CMV serostatus was the only immune exposure information available for the cohort. According to a later analysis, parvovirus B19, influenza, CMV and Epstein-Barr virus appeared linked to several top co-occurrence clusters. Linkage disequilibrium might explain the correlated functional status among segregating V segments, but an unknown experimental factor could not be excluded. According to a later genetic analysis, donors in an Asian-associated ancestry cluster had fewer N-insertions in productive TCRs than the approximately 610-donor mean. In an earlier analysis of about 600 of the donors, most TCR beta V segments appeared in productive rearrangements about 87% or about 30% of the time, broadly matching IMGT annotations. In a later analysis, HLA-associated TCR beta chains were found to be more clonally expanded and to have lower generation probabilities than equally common non-associated chains. Roughly uniform sequencing depth across donors was assumed in presence/absence analyses, although this assumption may not hold. In a later analysis, 15,000 to 20,000 TCR beta sequences were associated with specific HLA alleles at a false discovery rate of 0.05. A further reported finding was that TCR beta sequences accurately predicted the HLA-A and HLA-B alleles for most subjects in the first cohort. In vitro tests confirmed that a few of the cytomegalovirus-associated TCR beta chains recognize cytomegalovirus antigens. Most CMV-associated TCR beta chains appeared to be HLA-restricted in a later analysis, and the HLA associations seemed to be driven largely by CMV exposure. When HLA alleles, especially DR and DQ, strongly co-occurred, attributing TCR associations to individual alleles was difficult. In a later analysis, the rate of TCR association differed among HLA loci, with DRB1 alleles having the most associated TCRs and HLA-C alleles having the fewest. Across donors, most TCR sequences were observed very rarely, whereas some public TCRs were present in many individuals. V-gene and J-gene trimming of TCR beta chains was associated with a missense DCLRE1C variant in a later genetic analysis, and the association was replicated in an independent cohort. The authors suggested that the approach could potentially be generalized to other disease states and immunological phenotypes. HLA typing was unavailable for some donors at each locus, so association tests used only the typed subset. A total of fewer than 200 TCR beta chains were listed by the study as associated with cytomegalovirus. The earlier analysis of 587 of the donors excluded seventeen rarely observed V segments, including chromosome 9 orphons, because counts were too low. Only TCR beta chains were sequenced in this cohort, and the absence of alpha or paired-chain data limited detectable features.

Comments on this clone: The antigen it recognizes is unknown. No much larger clonotype is one base removed from it; base qualities were not supplied.

From its cysteine to its phenylalanine, the CDR3 spans 18 amino acids. Only the CDR3 portion is preserved as DNA: 54 bases, with reading frame beginning at the first base. Deletion took 4 bases off V and 0 bases off J, with a span of 20 bases between the germline ends. From a lookup of the germline V gene, CDR1 and CDR2 are SGHRS and YFSETQ. The TCR comes from a male donor in good health and CMV-seronegative. The sequence is built from TRBV5-1 and TRBJ2-1, and perhaps TRBD1 as D gene, on 6 matching bases. Sequencing input: PBMCs. The sequence in DNA is TGCGCCAGCAGCCCGACTGTAATCAGGGGTAGCTCCTACAATGAGCAGTTCTTC. It encodes CASSPTVIRGSSYNEQFF.